The clone carrying this T cell receptor (beta chain) was seen only a few times. This entry comes from a study of T cell clonotyping in hematopoietic cell transplantation. TCRdb's copy holds only in-frame clones and misses some; the assay was immunoSEQ multiplex PCR. The repertoire includes several thousand clones, around 19% of them detected once, and roughly a fifth sits in the top ten. The V end was cut by 6 bases, the J end by 7 bases, with 9 bases between. The CDR3 consists of 11 residues. Germline V gene sequence: CDR1 DFQATT, CDR2 SNEGSKA (reference sequence). Sequencing was performed on peripheral blood mononuclear cells, taken 30 days after allogeneic stem cell transplant. The genes are TRBV20-1 and TRBJ1-4; possibly TRBD1 for D (5 bases). This sequence was found in a male patient aged 50 to 60 who had an allogeneic stem cell transplant from a related donor, so the T cells may come from the graft donor. Some clones in this sample may be carry-over from other donors' samples. DNA for the CDR3: TGCAGTGCGCCTGACAGTGAAAAACTGTTTTTT. Protein product: CSAPDSEKLFF.